These 25 T cell receptor beta chains share one sample of origin, sequenced in a study of CD8+ T cells in alopecia areata. The treatment here: oral pan-JAK inhibitor, 5-10 mg twice daily. Alopecia areata patients provided lesional scalp punch biopsies and peripheral blood, both collected for the study. cDNA serving as the sequencing template came from extracted, reverse transcribed RNA. The protocol was immunoSEQ multiplex PCR, while the TCRdb copy is restricted to in-frame clones and leaves out a portion. The sample has about 19,000 clones; just under 60% are singletons. This specimen was skin, taken at week 4, from a patient treated with tofacitinib. The source is a human donor with alopecia areata.

This chain joins TRBV2 and TRBJ2-3; D might be TRBD2 (5 bases). The CDR3 totals 16 residues. Trimming removed 4 bases at V and 0 bases at J, with 14 bases between. Germline CDR1 reads SNHLY; CDR2 reads FYNNEI. The CDR3 here is CASSVVGISSTDTQYF. CDR3 DNA: TGTGCCAGCAGTGTGGTCGGGATCTCTAGCACAGATACGCAGTATTTT.

This chain joins TRBV19 and TRBJ2-7; 8 nucleotides agree with TRBD2. After removal of 6 bases from V and 5 bases from J, the junction contained 15 bases not matched to a gene. CDR1 is LNHDA and CDR2 is SQIVND in the germline V gene (reference sequence). The CDR3 is made up of 16 amino acids. This CDR3 is CASSSPGRGGFNEQYF. The CDR3 coding sequence is TGTGCCAGTAGCTCTCCCGGCCGCGGGGGGTTCAACGAGCAGTACTTC.

The V gene is TRBV18, the J gene TRBJ1-3; possible D gene TRBD1, 6 bases. This CDR3 spans 17 amino acids. The germline V gene encodes CDR1 KGHSH and CDR2 LQKENI. The V gene lost 2 bases and the J gene lost 0 bases, with 14 bases spanning the gap. The CDR3 bases are TGTGCCAGCTCACCATGGACAGATACGTTCTCTGGAAACACCATATATTTT. Encoded protein: CASSPWTDTFSGNTIYF.

This clone was found once. The chain uses TRBV4-1 and TRBJ1-2; a weak D match, TRBD1 (5 bases). V lost 1 base and J lost 5, with 14 bases in between. This CDR3 region has 15 residues. Germline V gene sequence: CDR1 MGHRA, CDR2 YSYEKL. CDR3 region: CASSQGGREGYGYTF. DNA for the CDR3: TGCGCCAGCAGCCAAGGAGGCAGGGAGGGATATGGCTACACCTTC.

The chain links TRBV13 to TRBJ2-7; D call uncertain. V was trimmed by 5 bases and J by 0 bases, leaving 20 bases between them. CDR1 is PRHDT and CDR2 is FYEKMQ in the germline V gene (reference sequence). CDR3 length equals 17 residues. The CDR3 region has the DNA TGTGCCAGCAGCGCCCTACATACCTTCAGGAGCTCCTACGAGCAGTACTTC. Encoded protein: CASSALHTFRSSYEQYF.

The CDR3 region is CASSSGVNQPQHF. In nucleotides, the CDR3 is TGTGCCAGCAGTTCGGGAGTAAATCAGCCCCAGCATTTT. The chain links TRBV6-5 to TRBJ1-5, with unresolved D. Trimming removed 4 bases at V and 4 bases at J, with 8 bases between. This CDR3 spans 13 amino acids. CDR1 MNHEY and CDR2 SVGAGI come from the germline V gene.

The chain employs TRBV5-6 and TRBJ1-1; possible D gene TRBD1, 6 bases. The germline V and J ends were trimmed by 1 base and 2 bases, with 12 bases remaining between them. The CDR3 sequence is 15 residues long. In germline, CDR1 is SGHDT, CDR2 YYEEEE. The CDR3 loop is CASSLTGLGNTEAFF. The CDR3 nucleotides read TGTGCCAGCAGCTTGACAGGGTTGGGAAACACTGAAGCTTTCTTT.

The J gene is TRBJ1-2, the V gene TRBV7-9; TRBD1 agrees at 10 bases. V lost 8 bases, J lost 3 bases, and 0 bases stayed unmatched. This CDR3 has 12 amino acids. CDR1 is SEHNR, CDR2 FQNEAQ, per germline (reference sequence). CDR3 DNA sequence: TGTGCCAGCGGGACAGGGGACTATGGCTACACCTTC. It codes for CASGTGDYGYTF.

The J gene is TRBJ2-6, the V gene TRBV5-5, with D possibly being TRBD1 (5 bases). Germline V gives CDR1 SGHKS, CDR2 YYEKEE (reference sequence). Trimming stripped 0 bases from V and 5 bases from J, with 12 bases between. This CDR3 is 16 amino acids long. CDR3 bases: TGTGCCAGCAGCTTGGGGGGCGGTGTCTGGGCCAACGTCCTGACTTTC. This codes for CASSLGGGVWANVLTF.

This chain uses TRBV4-3 with TRBJ2-3; D possibly corresponds to TRBD1 (5 bases). This CDR3 is built from 15 residues. The germline V and J ends were trimmed by 4 bases and 4 bases, with 15 bases remaining between them. Germline assignment: CDR1 LGHNA and CDR2 YSLEER. CDR3 in amino acids: CASSPGAGWADTQYF. The CDR3 nucleotides read TGCGCCAGCAGCCCCGGCGCAGGGTGGGCAGATACGCAGTATTTT.

This clone has a handful of counts. The rearrangement joins TRBV28 to TRBJ2-7; either TRBD1 or TRBD2 may fit D (5 bases each). Germline assignment: CDR1 MDHEN and CDR2 SYDVKM. The CDR3 loop spans 14 amino acids. The germline V and J ends were trimmed by 3 bases and 2 bases, with 11 bases remaining between them. In DNA, the CDR3 is TGTGCCAGCAGTTTTCCGGGACCGGCCTACGAGCAGTACTTC. It yields the protein CASSFPGPAYEQYF.

The rearrangement links TRBV6-1 to TRBJ1-5, with 10 bases that match TRBD1. Germline V CDR1 and CDR2: MNHNS, SASEGT. The CDR3 runs to 13 residues. Trimming at V came to 7 bases and at J to 5 bases, leaving 2 bases not matched to a gene. DNA for the CDR3: TGTGCCAGCAAGGGGACAGGGGATCAGCCCCAGCATTTT. Translating gives CASKGTGDQPQHF.

This chain uses TRBV19 with TRBJ1-3; weak D call: TRBD1 (6 bases). The CDR3 contains 15 residues. Trimming removed 7 bases from V and 4 bases from J, with 17 bases in between. Looked up from germline, CDR1 is LNHDA and CDR2 is SQIVND (reference sequence). The CDR3 loop reads CASTMVQGSGNTIYF. The CDR3 coding sequence is TGTGCCAGTACCATGGTGCAGGGGTCCGGAAACACCATATATTTT.

The chain has TRBV7-6 and TRBJ1-1; 8 positions match TRBD1. The CDR3 is made up of 13 amino acids. The V and J ends lost 5 bases and 4 bases, in that order; junction bases with no gene match: 3. Germline CDR1 SGHVS, CDR2 FNYEAQ. The CDR3 protein is CASSGGQATEAFF. The DNA for the CDR3 is TGTGCCAGCAGCGGGGGACAGGCCACTGAAGCTTTCTTT.

V is TRBV19 and J is TRBJ2-2; 13 bases map to TRBD2. Germline CDR1 reads LNHDA; CDR2 reads SQIVND (reference sequence). V trimming: 6 bases; J trimming: 4 bases; junction bases outside the gene matches: 2. The CDR3 loop spans 15 amino acids. The CDR3, as DNA: TGTGCCAGTAGCACTAGCGGGGGGGCCACCGGGGAGCTGTTTTTT. Translation gives CASSTSGGATGELFF.

The V gene is TRBV20-1, the J gene TRBJ1-3; D call uncertain. The CDR3 consists of 11 residues. Germline CDR1 and CDR2: DFQATT and SNEGSKA (reference sequence). Trimming left V 2 bases short and J 5 bases short, with 4 bases between. DNA for the CDR3: TGCAGTGCTAGACAGAGAAACACCATATATTTT. Its translation: CSARQRNTIYF.

The chain carries TRBV6-6 and TRBJ2-7, with 8 bases fitting TRBD1. The V gene's germline CDR1 is MNHNY and CDR2 SVGAGI (reference sequence). The CDR3 is 16 amino acids. Trimming took 4 bases from V and 0 from J; bases not matched to a gene: 8. This chain's CDR3 is CASSLLGQGHSYEQYF. CDR3 DNA: TGTGCCAGCAGTTTACTCGGACAGGGCCACTCCTACGAGCAGTACTTC.

The genes are TRBV28 and TRBJ2-2; D is perhaps TRBD1 or TRBD2 (5 bases each). The CDR3 contains 17 residues. Trimming removed 5 bases from V and 3 bases from J, with 19 bases in between. Germline loops: CDR1 MDHEN, CDR2 SYDVKM. The CDR3 DNA follows: TGTGCCAGCAGTAACGGAGGTTACCTGGGGGACACCGGGGAGCTGTTTTTT. Amino acids: CASSNGGYLGDTGELFF.

As for this clone: The sample has other DNA sequences that encode this CDR3 too. The J gene is TRBJ1-1, the V gene TRBV30, with 7 positions matching TRBD1. V shed 1 base and J 1 base; nucleotides not matched to a gene: 6. The CDR3 consists of 15 residues. Germline values: CDR1 GTSNPN, CDR2 SVGIG (reference sequence). The CDR3: CAWSATGRANTEAFF. CDR3 DNA: TGTGCCTGGAGTGCGACAGGGCGTGCGAACACTGAAGCTTTCTTT.

The sample holds a few counts of this clone. This chain joins TRBV28 and TRBJ2-5; maybe TRBD1 (6 bases). The end of the DNA fits TRBJ2-7 better, so the J call may be wrong. CDR3 length: 19 residues. Germline-derived CDR1 and CDR2 are MDHEN and SYDVKM. The CDR3 protein is CASSLLETGSVHLSYEQYF. Here the CDR3 DNA reads TGTGCCAGCAGTTTATTGGAAACAGGGTCCGTCCACTTATCCTACGAGCAGTACTTC.

This rearrangement joins TRBV7-6 to TRBJ2-7; D is unresolved. This CDR3 has 14 residues. Trimming stripped 5 bases from V and 1 base from J, with 12 bases between. In germline, CDR1 is SGHVS, CDR2 FNYEAQ. CDR3 in DNA: TGTGCCAGCAGCGCAGAGCCACAGTCCTACGAGCAGTACTTC. It specifies CASSAEPQSYEQYF.

This clone was seen only a few times. The rearrangement uses TRBV6-9 and TRBJ1-5; no reliable D call. Germline CDR1 MNHGY, CDR2 SVAAGI. V was pared by 4 bases and J by 4 bases, with 8 bases between. CDR3 length equals 13 residues. The CDR3 region has the DNA TGTGCCAGCAGTTTAAAACAGAATCAGCCCCAGCATTTT. Translation: CASSLKQNQPQHF.

The chain employs TRBV7-2 and TRBJ1-2; no reliable D call. In germline, CDR1 is SGHTA, CDR2 FQGNSA. The CDR3 is made up of 13 amino acids. V was trimmed by 8 bases and J by 3 bases, leaving 13 bases between them. The CDR3 protein is CASAPPGYYGYTF. The CDR3 region has the DNA TGTGCCAGCGCCCCCCCCGGATACTATGGCTACACCTTC.

This clone showed up just once. The chain uses TRBV28 and TRBJ1-2, with 8 bases lining up with TRBD1. Trimming took 7 bases from V and 4 from J; bases not matched to a gene: 11. The CDR3 is 15 amino acids. Per germline, CDR1 MDHEN and CDR2 SYDVKM. CDR3 DNA sequence: TGTGCCAGCATGGGACAGGCCCTATTCTTCTATGGCTACACCTTC. Amino acids: CASMGQALFFYGYTF.

In the case of this clone: The junction and the germline gene differ at one end; a read error may be behind it. The chain is built from TRBV5-4 and TRBJ1-2; D unresolved. Looked up from germline, CDR1 is SGHNT and CDR2 is YYREEE (reference sequence). The length of the CDR3 is 14 residues. The DNA for the CDR3 is TGCGCCAGCAGCTCGGCCGCTCTGGGCTATGGCTACACCTTC. It codes for CASSSAALGYGYTF.